The T cell receptor (beta chain) under discussion was sequenced for a study of blood T cells in healthy people across ages. Study context: Every two T cells gave about one barcoded beta molecule via template switching.

A second about 7 to 12 cycle PCR used barcoded and J-beta primers. The template-switch adaptor was a 5' adaptor with 12 random nucleotides. It tagged each cDNA molecule. MiXCR was run by TCRdb on the 5' RACE reads, yielding one entry per CDR3 protein. The sample holds about 620,000 distinct CDR3 sequences, roughly 20% seen once. Donors were systemically healthy Caucasian individuals from Russia aged about 6 to 95 years. Total RNA extracted from each sample amounted to at least 6 micrograms. Per the germline V gene, CDR1 is KGHSY and CDR2 is FQNENV. V was pared by 4 bases and J by 5 bases, with 11 bases of the junction left unmatched. The CDR3 loop spans 15 amino acids.

The receptor was derived from a man aged 65 to 85 in good health. The sequenced sample was blood. The J gene is TRBJ2-7, the V gene TRBV16, with 7 bases aligning to TRBD1. The CDR3 DNA is TGTGCCAGCAGCCCTTCTGGGACAGAGGGGCACGAGCAGTACTTC. Its protein is CASSPSGTEGHEQYF.